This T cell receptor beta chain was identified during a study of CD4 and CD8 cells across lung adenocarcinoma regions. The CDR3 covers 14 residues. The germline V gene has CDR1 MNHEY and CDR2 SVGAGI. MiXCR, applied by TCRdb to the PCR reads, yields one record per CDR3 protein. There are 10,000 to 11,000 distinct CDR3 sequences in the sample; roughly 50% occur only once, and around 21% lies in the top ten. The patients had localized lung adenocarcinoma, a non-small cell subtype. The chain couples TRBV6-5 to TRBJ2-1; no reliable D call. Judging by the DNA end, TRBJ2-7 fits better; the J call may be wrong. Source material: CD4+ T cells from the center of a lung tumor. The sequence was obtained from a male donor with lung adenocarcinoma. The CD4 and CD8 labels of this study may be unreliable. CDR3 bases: TGTGCCAGCAGTTCTGGGTTAATCAACGGCGAGCAGTACTTC. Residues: CASSSGLINGEQYF.